This TCR beta chain was sequenced during a study of OX40 agonist ivuxolimab in advanced cancers. The V and J ends lost 2 bases and 4 bases, in that order; junction bases with no gene match: 10. The germline CDR1 and CDR2 sequences are SGHNT and YYREEE (reference sequence). The CDR3 sequence is 17 residues long. Libraries were prepared by immunoSEQ multiplex PCR; TCRdb keeps only in-frame clonotypes and omits some of them. The sample has 65,000 to 85,000 clones; around 92% are singletons. This clonotype originated in an adult with an advanced solid tumor such as melanoma, head and neck, liver or kidney cancer. V is TRBV5-4 and J is TRBJ1-1, with 11 bases that match TRBD1. The sequencing used CD4+ or CD8+ T cells sorted from blood, collected in a trial of the OX40 agonist ivuxolimab. CDR3 coding DNA: TGTGCCAGCAGCTTCCCCGGACAGGGGGCGCGAGGCACTGAAGCTTTCTTT. The encoded protein is CASSFPGQGARGTEAFF.